This T cell receptor (beta chain) was found in a study of shared clonotypes between healthy human individuals. Study-wide findings and caveats: Among donors, the sharing of clonotypes was expected to be influenced by sequencing depth.

Only CD45RO-negative cells positively selected for CCR7 counted as naive CD8 cells, so terminally differentiated effector memory CD45RA+ cells were excluded. Caucasian adults residing in Nashville, Tennessee made up all the donors. Libraries were prepared by immunoSEQ multiplex PCR; TCRdb keeps only in-frame clonotypes and omits some of them. This table holds hundreds of thousands of clones, about 92% found once. This clone was picked up one time. Its antigen is undetermined. Sequencing used naive CD8+ T cells sorted from blood. The sequence derives from a man aged 25 to 40 in good health.

CDR3 residues: CASRRARLNEKLFF. The DNA for the CDR3 is TGTGCCAGCCGTCGGGCGAGGCTAAATGAAAAACTGTTTTTT. This chain links TRBV27 with TRBJ1-4, with no clear D. This CDR3 has 14 residues. Deletions cut 8 bases from V and 5 bases from J, with 15 bases between. Germline CDR1 MNHEY, CDR2 SMNVEV (reference sequence).